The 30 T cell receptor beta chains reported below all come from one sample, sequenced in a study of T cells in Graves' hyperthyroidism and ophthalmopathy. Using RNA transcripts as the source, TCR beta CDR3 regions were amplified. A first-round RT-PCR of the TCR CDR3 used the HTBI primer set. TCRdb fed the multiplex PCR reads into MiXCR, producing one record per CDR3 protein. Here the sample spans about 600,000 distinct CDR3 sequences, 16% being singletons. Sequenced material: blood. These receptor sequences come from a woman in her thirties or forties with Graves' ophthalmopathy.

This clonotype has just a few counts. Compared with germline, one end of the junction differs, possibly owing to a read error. The CDR3 is CASSRGRENTEAFF. CDR3 nucleotide sequence: TGCGCCAGCAGCCGGGGACGGGAGAACACTGAAGCTTTCTTT. The J gene is TRBJ1-1, the V gene TRBV11-2; a weak D match, TRBD1 (5 bases). Germline assignment: CDR1 SGHAT and CDR2 FQNNGV. This CDR3 comprises 14 residues.

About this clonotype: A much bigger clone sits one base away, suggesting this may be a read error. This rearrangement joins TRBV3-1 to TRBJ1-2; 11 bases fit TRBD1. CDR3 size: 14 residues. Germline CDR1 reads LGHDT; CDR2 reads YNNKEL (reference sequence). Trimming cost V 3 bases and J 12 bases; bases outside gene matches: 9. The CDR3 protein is CASSQAGTGGGHTF. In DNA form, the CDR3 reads TGTGCCAGCAGCCAGGCCGGGACAGGGGGAGGCCACACCTTC.

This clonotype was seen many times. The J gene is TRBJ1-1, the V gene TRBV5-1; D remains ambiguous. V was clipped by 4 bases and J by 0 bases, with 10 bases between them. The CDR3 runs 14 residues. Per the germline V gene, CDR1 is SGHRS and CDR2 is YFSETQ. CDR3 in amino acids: CASSEGRMNTEAFF. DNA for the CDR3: TGCGCCAGCAGCGAGGGCCGCATGAACACTGAAGCTTTCTTT. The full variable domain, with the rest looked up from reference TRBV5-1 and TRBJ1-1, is KAGVTQTPRYLIKTRGQQVTLSCSPISGHRSVSWYQQTPGQGLQFLFEYFSETQRNKGNFPGRFSGRQFSNSRSEMNVSTLELGDSALYLCASSEGRMNTEAFFGQGTRLTVV.

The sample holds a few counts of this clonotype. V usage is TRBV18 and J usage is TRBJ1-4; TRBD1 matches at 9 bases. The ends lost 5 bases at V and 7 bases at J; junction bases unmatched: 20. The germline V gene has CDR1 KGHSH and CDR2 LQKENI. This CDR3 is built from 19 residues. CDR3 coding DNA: TGTGCCAGCTCAACAGCACCTAGGGACAGGGACGGATTTGGTGAAAAACTGTTTTTT. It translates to CASSTAPRDRDGFGEKLFF.

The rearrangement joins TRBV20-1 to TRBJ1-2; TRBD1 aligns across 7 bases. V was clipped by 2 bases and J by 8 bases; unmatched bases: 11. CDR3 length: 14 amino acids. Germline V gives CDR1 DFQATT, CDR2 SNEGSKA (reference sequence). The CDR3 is CSARKTGLLQGYTF. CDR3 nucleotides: TGCAGTGCTAGAAAGACAGGGCTTTTGCAGGGCTACACCTTC.

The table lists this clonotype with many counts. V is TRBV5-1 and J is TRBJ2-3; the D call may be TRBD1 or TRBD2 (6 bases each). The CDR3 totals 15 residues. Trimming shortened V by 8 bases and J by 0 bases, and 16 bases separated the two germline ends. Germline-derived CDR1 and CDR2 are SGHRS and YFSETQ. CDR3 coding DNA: TGCGCCAGTGTTCCGGGGGACATTAGCACAGATACGCAGTATTTT. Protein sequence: CASVPGDISTDTQYF.

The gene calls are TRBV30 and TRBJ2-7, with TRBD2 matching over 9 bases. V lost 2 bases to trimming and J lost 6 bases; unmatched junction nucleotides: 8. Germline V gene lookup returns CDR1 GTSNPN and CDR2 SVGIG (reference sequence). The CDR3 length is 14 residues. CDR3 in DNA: TGTGCCTGGAGTCGGGGAGCGGGGGGCTCCGAGCAGTACTTC. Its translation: CAWSRGAGGSEQYF.

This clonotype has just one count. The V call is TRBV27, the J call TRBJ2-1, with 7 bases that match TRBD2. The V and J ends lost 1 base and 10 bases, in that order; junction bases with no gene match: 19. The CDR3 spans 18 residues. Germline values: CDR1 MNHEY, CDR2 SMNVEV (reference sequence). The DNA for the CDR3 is TGTGCCAGCAGTTTATTGGCCTCTAGTACCCCTTGGGAGGGGGAGCAGTTCTTC. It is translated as CASSLLASSTPWEGEQFF.

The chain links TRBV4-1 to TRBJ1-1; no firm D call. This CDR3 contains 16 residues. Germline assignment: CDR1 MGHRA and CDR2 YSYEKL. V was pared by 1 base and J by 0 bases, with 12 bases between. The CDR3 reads CASSQGSGGVNTEAFF. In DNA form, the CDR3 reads TGCGCCAGCAGCCAAGGATCGGGTGGGGTGAACACTGAAGCTTTCTTT.

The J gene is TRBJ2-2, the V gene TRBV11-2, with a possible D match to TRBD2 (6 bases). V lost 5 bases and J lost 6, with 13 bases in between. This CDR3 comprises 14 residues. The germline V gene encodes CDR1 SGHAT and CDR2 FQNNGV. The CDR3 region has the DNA TGTGCCAGCAGCGAGGATCGGAGGGCCGGGGAGCTGTTTTTT. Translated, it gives CASSEDRRAGELFF.

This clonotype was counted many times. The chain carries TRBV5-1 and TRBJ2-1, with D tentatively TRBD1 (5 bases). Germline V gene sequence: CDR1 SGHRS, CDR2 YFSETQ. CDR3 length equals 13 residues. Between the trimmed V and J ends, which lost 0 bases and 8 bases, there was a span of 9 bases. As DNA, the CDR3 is TGCGCCAGCAGCTTGGGACAGTTCGATGAGCAGTTCTTC. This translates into CASSLGQFDEQFF.

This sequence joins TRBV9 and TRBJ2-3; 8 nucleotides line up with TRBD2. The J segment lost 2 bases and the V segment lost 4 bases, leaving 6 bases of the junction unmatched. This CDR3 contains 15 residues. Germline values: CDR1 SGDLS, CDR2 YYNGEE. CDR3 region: CASSPSGGITDTQYF. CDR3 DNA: TGTGCCAGCAGCCCAAGCGGGGGCATCACAGATACGCAGTATTTT. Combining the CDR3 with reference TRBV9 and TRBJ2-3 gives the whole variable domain DSGVTQTPKHLITATGQRVTLRCSPRSGDLSVYWYQQSLDQGLQFLIQYYNGEERAKGNILERFSAQQFPDLHSELNLSSLELGDSALYFCASSPSGGITDTQYFGPGTRLTVL.

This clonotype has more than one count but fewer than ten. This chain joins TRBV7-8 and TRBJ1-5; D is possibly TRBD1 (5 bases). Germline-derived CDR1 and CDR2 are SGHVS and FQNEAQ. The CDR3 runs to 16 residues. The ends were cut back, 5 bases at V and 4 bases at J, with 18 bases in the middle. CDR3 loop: CASSPAEWTFNQPQHF. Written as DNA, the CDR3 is TGTGCCAGCAGCCCGGCCGAGTGGACATTTAATCAGCCCCAGCATTTT.

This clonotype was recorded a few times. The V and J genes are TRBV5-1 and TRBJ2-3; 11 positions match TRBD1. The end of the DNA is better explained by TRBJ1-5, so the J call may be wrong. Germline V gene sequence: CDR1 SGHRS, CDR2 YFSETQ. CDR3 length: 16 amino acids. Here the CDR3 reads CASSFRTGGDGDTQHF. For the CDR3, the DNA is TGCGCCAGCAGCTTCAGGACAGGGGGCGACGGGGATACGCAGCATTTT.

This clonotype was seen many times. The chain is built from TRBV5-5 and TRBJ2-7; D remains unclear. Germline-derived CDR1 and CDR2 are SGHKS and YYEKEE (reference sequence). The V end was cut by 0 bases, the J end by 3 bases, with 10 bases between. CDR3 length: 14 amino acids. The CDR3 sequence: CASSLGHLSYEQYF. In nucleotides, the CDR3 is TGTGCCAGCAGCTTGGGACACTTAAGCTACGAGCAGTACTTC.

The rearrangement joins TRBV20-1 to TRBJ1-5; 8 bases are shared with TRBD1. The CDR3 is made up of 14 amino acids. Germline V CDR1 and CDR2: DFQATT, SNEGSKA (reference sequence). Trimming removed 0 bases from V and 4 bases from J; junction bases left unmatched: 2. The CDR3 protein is CSARERTGNQPQHF. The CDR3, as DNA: TGCAGTGCTAGAGAGAGGACAGGGAATCAGCCCCAGCATTTT.

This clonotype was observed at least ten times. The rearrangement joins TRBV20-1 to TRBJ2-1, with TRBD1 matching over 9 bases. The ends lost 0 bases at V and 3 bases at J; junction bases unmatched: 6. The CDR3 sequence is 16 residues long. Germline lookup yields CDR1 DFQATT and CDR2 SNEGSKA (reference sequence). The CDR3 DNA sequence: TGCAGTGCTAGAGATCTAGCGGACAGGGGCTACAATGAGCAGTTCTTC. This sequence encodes CSARDLADRGYNEQFF.

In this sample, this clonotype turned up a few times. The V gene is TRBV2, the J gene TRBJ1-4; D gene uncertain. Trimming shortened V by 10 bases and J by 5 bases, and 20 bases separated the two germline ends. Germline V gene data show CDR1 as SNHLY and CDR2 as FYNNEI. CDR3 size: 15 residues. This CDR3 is CATSSKLKLNEKLFF. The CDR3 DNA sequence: TGTGCCACCTCTTCCAAACTGAAACTAAATGAAAAACTGTTTTTT.

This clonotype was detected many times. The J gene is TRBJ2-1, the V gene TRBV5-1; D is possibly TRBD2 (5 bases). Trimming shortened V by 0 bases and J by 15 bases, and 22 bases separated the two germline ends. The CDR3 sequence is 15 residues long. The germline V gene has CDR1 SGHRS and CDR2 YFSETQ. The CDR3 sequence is CASSLVAIGGSARFF. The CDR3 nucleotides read TGCGCCAGCAGCTTGGTCGCGATCGGAGGATCGGCGAGGTTCTTC.

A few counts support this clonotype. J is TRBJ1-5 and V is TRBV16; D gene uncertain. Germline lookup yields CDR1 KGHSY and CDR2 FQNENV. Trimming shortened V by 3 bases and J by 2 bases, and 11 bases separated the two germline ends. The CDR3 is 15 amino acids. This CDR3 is CASSQAKLGNQPQHF. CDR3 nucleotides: TGTGCCAGCAGCCAGGCCAAGTTAGGCAATCAGCCCCAGCATTTT.

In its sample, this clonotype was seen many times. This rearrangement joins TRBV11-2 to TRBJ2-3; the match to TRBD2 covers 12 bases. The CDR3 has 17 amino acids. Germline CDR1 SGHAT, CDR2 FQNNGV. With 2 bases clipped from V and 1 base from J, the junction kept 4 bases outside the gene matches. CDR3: CASSLLLAGGGTDTQYF. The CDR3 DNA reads TGTGCCAGCAGCTTACTTCTAGCGGGGGGGGGCACAGATACGCAGTATTTT.

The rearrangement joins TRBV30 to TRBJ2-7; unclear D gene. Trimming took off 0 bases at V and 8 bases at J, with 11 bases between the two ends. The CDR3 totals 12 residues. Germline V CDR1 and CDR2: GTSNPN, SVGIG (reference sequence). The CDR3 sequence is CAWSVIIGQQYF. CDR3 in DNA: TGTGCCTGGAGTGTAATTATAGGTCAGCAGTACTTC.

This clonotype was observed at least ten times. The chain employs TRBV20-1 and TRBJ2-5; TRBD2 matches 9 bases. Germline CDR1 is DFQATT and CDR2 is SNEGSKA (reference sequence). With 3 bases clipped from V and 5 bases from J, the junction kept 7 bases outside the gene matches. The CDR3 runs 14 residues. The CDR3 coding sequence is TGCAGTGCTAGGATAGCGGGAGCGGATGAGACCCAGTACTTC. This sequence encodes CSARIAGADETQYF.

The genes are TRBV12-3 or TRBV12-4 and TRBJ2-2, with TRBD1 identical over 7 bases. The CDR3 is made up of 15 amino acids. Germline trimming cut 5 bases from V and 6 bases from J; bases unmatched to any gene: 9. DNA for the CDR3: TGTGCCAGCAGTCATGACAGGGATTCTGCCGGGGAGCTGTTTTTT. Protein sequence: CASSHDRDSAGELFF.

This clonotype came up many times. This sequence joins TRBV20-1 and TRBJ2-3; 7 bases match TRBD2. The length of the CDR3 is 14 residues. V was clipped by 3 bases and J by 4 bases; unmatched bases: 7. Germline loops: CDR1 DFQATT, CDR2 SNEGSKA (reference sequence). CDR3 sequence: CSASSRAGADTQYF. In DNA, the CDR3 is TGCAGTGCTAGCAGTAGGGCGGGAGCAGATACGCAGTATTTT.

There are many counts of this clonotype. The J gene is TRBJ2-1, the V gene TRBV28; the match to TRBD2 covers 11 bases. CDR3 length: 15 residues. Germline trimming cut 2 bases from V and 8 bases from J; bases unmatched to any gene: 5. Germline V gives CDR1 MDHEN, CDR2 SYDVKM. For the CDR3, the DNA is TGTGCCAGCAGTTTACTAGCGGGAGGTGAGGATGAGCAGTTCTTC. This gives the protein CASSLLAGGEDEQFF.

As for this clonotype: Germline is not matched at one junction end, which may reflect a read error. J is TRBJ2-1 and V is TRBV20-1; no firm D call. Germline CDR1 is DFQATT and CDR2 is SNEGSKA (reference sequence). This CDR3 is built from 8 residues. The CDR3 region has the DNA TGCAGTGCTAGAGATGAAATCTTC. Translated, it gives CSARDEIF.

The CDR3 spells CASSFGGSGANVLTF. In DNA, the CDR3 is TGTGCCAGCAGCTTTGGGGGCTCTGGGGCCAACGTCCTGACTTTC. The chain combines TRBV7-9 with TRBJ2-6; D may be TRBD1 or TRBD2 (5 bases each). V gave up 3 bases and J gave up 0 bases, with 6 bases separating them. This CDR3 is 15 amino acids long. Looked up from germline, CDR1 is SEHNR and CDR2 is FQNEAQ (reference sequence).

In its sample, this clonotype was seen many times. This CDR3 is CASSLYEKLFF. DNA of the CDR3: TGTGCCAGCAGTTTGTACGAAAAACTGTTTTTT. The chain is built from TRBV2 and TRBJ1-4, with D uncertain. In germline, CDR1 is SNHLY, CDR2 FYNNEI. The CDR3 totals 11 residues. Trimming took 5 bases from V and 8 from J, leaving 6 bases between them.

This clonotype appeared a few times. CDR3 amino acids: CASSRSGTSDEQFF. CDR3 bases: TGCGCCAGCAGCCGATCCGGGACTAGCGATGAGCAGTTCTTC. V gene TRBV5-1 combines with J gene TRBJ2-1; 10 positions match TRBD2. Germline V lookup: CDR1 SGHRS, CDR2 YFSETQ. V shed 4 bases, J shed 8 bases, and the junction held 6 bases outside the gene matches. The CDR3 sequence is 14 residues long.